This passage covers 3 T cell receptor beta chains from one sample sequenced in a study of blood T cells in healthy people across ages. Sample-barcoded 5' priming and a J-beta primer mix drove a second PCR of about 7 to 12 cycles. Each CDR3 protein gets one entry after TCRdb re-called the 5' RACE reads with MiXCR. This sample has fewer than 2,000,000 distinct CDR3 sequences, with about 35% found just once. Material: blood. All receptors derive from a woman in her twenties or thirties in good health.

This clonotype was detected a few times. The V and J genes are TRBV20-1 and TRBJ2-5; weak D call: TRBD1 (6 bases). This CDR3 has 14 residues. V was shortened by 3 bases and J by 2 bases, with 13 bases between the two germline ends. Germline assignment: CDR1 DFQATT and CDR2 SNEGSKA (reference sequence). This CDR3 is CSARGAVRQETQYF. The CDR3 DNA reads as TGCAGTGCTAGGGGGGCGGTTAGACAAGAGACCCAGTACTTC.

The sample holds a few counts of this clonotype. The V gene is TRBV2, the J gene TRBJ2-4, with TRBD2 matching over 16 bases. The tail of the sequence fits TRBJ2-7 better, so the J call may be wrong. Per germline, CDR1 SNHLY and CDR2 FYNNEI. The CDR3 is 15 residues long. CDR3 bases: TGTGCCAGCATGGGACTAGCGGGAGGGTCCTACGAGCAGTACTTC. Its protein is CASMGLAGGSYEQYF.

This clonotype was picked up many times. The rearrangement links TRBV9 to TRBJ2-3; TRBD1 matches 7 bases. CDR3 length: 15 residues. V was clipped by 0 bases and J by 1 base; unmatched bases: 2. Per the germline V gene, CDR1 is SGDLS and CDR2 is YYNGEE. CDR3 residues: CASSVEGQGTDTQYF. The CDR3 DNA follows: TGTGCCAGCAGCGTAGAAGGACAGGGCACAGATACGCAGTATTTT.